These 7 T cell receptor beta chains came from one sample sequenced in a study of T-cell memory formation after mild COVID-19. In TCRdb, the 5' RACE reads were re-called with MiXCR into one record per CDR3 protein. The sample lists about 320,000 distinct CDR3 sequences; over 11% were seen once. The specimen was PBMCs or a T cell subset sorted from them (not recorded which). The receptor source for this set is a man between 18 and 29 years old who had mild COVID-19 (a few samples of this study predate the infection). Cell type and time point are not known.

The rearrangement links TRBV4-1 to TRBJ2-6; D is unclear. In germline, CDR1 is MGHRA, CDR2 YSYEKL. V was shortened by 0 bases and J by 0 bases, with 15 bases between the two germline ends. The CDR3 contains 19 residues. CDR3 coding DNA: TGCGCCAGCAGCCAAGATTCAGTTTCAACGCGCTCTGGGGCCAACGTCCTGACTTTC. It specifies CASSQDSVSTRSGANVLTF.

This clonotype occurred a few times. The chain uses TRBV19 and TRBJ2-1, with TRBD2 matching over 11 bases. Losses at the gene ends were 6 bases for V and 3 bases for J; bases not matched to a gene: 13. The CDR3 has 18 amino acids. CDR1 and CDR2 from the germline V gene are LNHDA and SQIVND (reference sequence). CDR3 in DNA: TGTGCCAGTAGCCGGGGGGGACTAGCGGCGGGAAGCTACAATGAGCAGTTCTTC. It codes for CASSRGGLAAGSYNEQFF.

The chain has TRBV9 and TRBJ2-5; no reliable D call. V was cut by 0 bases and J by 3 bases, with 9 bases left in between. This CDR3 contains 14 residues. Germline V gene lookup returns CDR1 SGDLS and CDR2 YYNGEE. CDR3 DNA sequence: TGTGCCAGCAGCGTAGCAAGCTATGAAGAGACCCAGTACTTC. Translated, it gives CASSVASYEETQYF.

Only a few counts were recorded for this clonotype. The chain couples TRBV7-9 to TRBJ2-7; 7 positions agree with TRBD2. This CDR3 is built from 17 residues. J gave up 2 bases and V 5 bases, and 15 bases lay outside the gene matches. Germline-derived CDR1 and CDR2 are SEHNR and FQNEAQ (reference sequence). In DNA form, the CDR3 reads TGTGCCAGCAGCCCCCACCATAAGACGGGGAGGGCCTACGAGCAGTACTTC. It is translated as CASSPHHKTGRAYEQYF.

The chain has TRBV11-2 and TRBJ2-3; the D gene is possibly TRBD2 (5 bases). With 5 bases removed from V and 2 bases from J, the gap between germline ends came to 17 bases. Germline V gene sequence: CDR1 SGHAT, CDR2 FQNNGV. The CDR3 loop spans 16 amino acids. The CDR3 nucleotides are TGTGCCAGCAGCCCACTTCTCGGAGGTGCCACAGATACGCAGTATTTT. Encoded protein: CASSPLLGGATDTQYF.

The chain recombines TRBV18 with TRBJ1-2; D unclear. The CDR3 has 15 residues. Germline loops: CDR1 KGHSH, CDR2 LQKENI. V gave up 2 bases and J gave up 2 bases, with 12 bases separating them. The CDR3 DNA sequence: TGTGCCAGCTCACCAAGTACCGCCGGGAACTATGGCTACACCTTC. This sequence encodes CASSPSTAGNYGYTF. The full variable domain, rest sourced from reference TRBV18 and TRBJ1-2, is NAGVMQNPRHLVRRRGQEARLRCSPMKGHSHVYWYRQLPEEGLKFMVYLQKENIIDESGMPKERFSAEFPKEGPSILRIQQVVRGDSAAYFCASSPSTAGNYGYTFGSGTRLTVV.

This clonotype was seen more than once but under ten times. The V gene is TRBV20-1, the J gene TRBJ1-6, with D perhaps matching TRBD1 (5 bases). CDR3 length: 12 residues. The ends were cut back, 3 bases at V and 9 bases at J, with 9 bases in the middle. In germline, CDR1 is DFQATT, CDR2 SNEGSKA (reference sequence). In DNA form, the CDR3 reads TGCAGTGCTAGTCCGGACACTTCACCCCTCCACTTT. Its protein product is CSASPDTSPLHF.